Presented here are 19 T cell receptor beta chains from one specimen sequenced in a study of blood T cell repertoires in COVID-19 (dated by TCRdb to the early 2020s). Library preparation used the immunoSEQ multiplex PCR assay. TCRdb took over this immuneACCESS table, retaining in-frame rearrangements with V and J assigned. Such tables are incomplete; in checked studies, under half of the missing clones stem from an unresolved V gene, and the remainder is unexplained. This sample is represented by roughly 180,000 clones; around 85% of them were singletons. The ten largest make up under 9.5% of the sample. The sequenced sample was peripheral blood. The receptors shown here come from a woman in her sixties with acute or convalescent COVID-19.

The chain combines TRBV5-1 with TRBJ2-3, with 12 bases matching TRBD2. The germline V gene encodes CDR1 SGHRS and CDR2 YFSETQ. The CDR3 is 18 residues long. The V gene end was trimmed by 4 bases and the J gene end by 5 bases; junction bases not matched to a gene: 14. CDR3: CASSPLPLTSGSGDTQYF. CDR3 nucleotides: TGCGCCAGCAGCCCCCTCCCCCTGACTAGCGGGAGCGGAGATACGCAGTATTTT.

The rearrangement joins TRBV27 to TRBJ2-7, with D perhaps matching TRBD1 (5 bases). The CDR3 is 13 amino acids. Germline lookup yields CDR1 MNHEY and CDR2 SMNVEV (reference sequence). The ends were cut back, 5 bases at V and 7 bases at J, with 15 bases in the middle. CDR3 nucleotides: TGTGCCAGCAGTACAGGTACAAGACGGGAGCAGTACTTC. It translates to CASSTGTRREQYF.

This sequence joins TRBV25-1 and TRBJ1-4; 7 nucleotides match TRBD1. The J segment lost 8 bases and the V segment lost 5 bases, leaving 11 bases of the junction unmatched. The CDR3 contains 15 residues. Per the germline V gene, CDR1 is MGHDK and CDR2 is SYGVNS. The CDR3: CASSKSPGGEEKLFF. The CDR3, as DNA: TGTGCCAGCAGTAAATCTCCAGGGGGTGAAGAAAAACTGTTTTTT.

The rearrangement joins TRBV7-9 to TRBJ1-2, with D uncertain. With 1 base removed from V and 2 bases from J, the gap between germline ends came to 11 bases. The CDR3 sequence is 15 residues long. Germline CDR1 reads SEHNR; CDR2 reads FQNEAQ (reference sequence). CDR3 nucleotide sequence: TGTGCCAGCAGCTTAGGTTGGGAGTCGAACTATGGCTACACCTTC. This gives the protein CASSLGWESNYGYTF.

V and J are TRBV9 and TRBJ2-2, with a weak D call TRBD1 (5 bases). This CDR3 comprises 15 residues. Per germline, CDR1 SGDLS and CDR2 YYNGEE. Trimming pared 2 bases from V and 0 bases from J, leaving 8 bases between. Here the CDR3 reads CASSVGAANTGELFF. CDR3 sequence (DNA): TGTGCCAGCAGCGTTGGGGCAGCGAACACCGGGGAGCTGTTTTTT.

The gene calls are TRBV29-1 and TRBJ2-1; TRBD1 matches 8 bases. V lost 6 bases, J lost 2 bases, and 9 bases stayed unmatched. The CDR3 consists of 15 residues. Germline CDR1 reads SQVTM; CDR2 reads ANQGSEA. CDR3 bases: TGCAGCGTCTCGCTCGGGACAGGCCCCTACAATGAGCAGTTCTTC. Its protein is CSVSLGTGPYNEQFF.

The V and J genes are TRBV28 and TRBJ2-1; no clear D. Per the germline V gene, CDR1 is MDHEN and CDR2 is SYDVKM. V lost 2 bases and J 8 bases, leaving 10 bases between the germline ends. CDR3 length: 13 residues. The CDR3 reads CASSLPLTDEQFF. The CDR3 coding sequence is TGTGCCAGCAGTTTACCTTTAACGGATGAGCAGTTCTTC.

J is TRBJ1-2 and V is TRBV6-1; D unclear. Between the trimmed V and J ends, which lost 1 base and 5 bases, there was a span of 11 bases. The CDR3 runs 14 residues. Germline CDR1 reads MNHNS; CDR2 reads SASEGT. The CDR3 sequence: CASSEGNEEYGYTF. The CDR3 DNA is TGTGCCAGCAGTGAAGGGAACGAGGAATATGGCTACACCTTC.

This clone was seen once. Germline is not matched at one junction end, which may reflect a read error. The chain uses TRBV27 and TRBJ1-6; 10 bases fit TRBD1. CDR1 is MNHEY, CDR2 SMNVEV, per germline (reference sequence). The CDR3 is 14 amino acids. The CDR3 DNA reads as TGTGCCAGCAGTTGGACAGGGGGAGGATCACCCCTTCACTTT. It yields the protein CASSWTGGGSPLHF.

The V and J genes are TRBV6-5 and TRBJ1-2; D is perhaps TRBD1 (6 bases). Between the trimmed V and J ends, which lost 7 bases and 4 bases, there was a span of 13 bases. Germline values: CDR1 MNHEY, CDR2 SVGAGI. The CDR3 runs 13 residues. CDR3: CASKDSGGYGYTF. CDR3 bases: TGTGCCAGCAAGGACAGCGGGGGCTATGGCTACACCTTC.

This chain links TRBV27 with TRBJ2-2, with 8 bases fitting TRBD2. With V trimmed by 3 bases and J by 1 base, 4 bases remained unmatched. The CDR3 has 16 amino acids. The germline CDR1 and CDR2 sequences are MNHEY and SMNVEV (reference sequence). The CDR3 DNA sequence: TGTGCCAGCAGTTTTCGGGGACTAGTGAACACCGGGGAGCTGTTTTTT. Its translation: CASSFRGLVNTGELFF.

This chain links TRBV15 with TRBJ1-2, with TRBD1 as a possible D gene (5 bases). Germline-derived CDR1 and CDR2 are LNHNV and YYDKDF (reference sequence). The length of the CDR3 is 13 residues. Trimming pared 8 bases from V and 3 bases from J, leaving 13 bases between. CDR3 sequence (DNA): TGTGCCACCTCGACAGTTGCTGACTATGGCTACACCTTC. Its translation: CATSTVADYGYTF.

The CDR3 coding sequence is TGTGCCAGCAGACTCGTGCGGGAGTCGAACACCGGGGAGCTGTTTTTT. Residues: CASRLVRESNTGELFF. The chain has TRBV7-8 and TRBJ2-2, with 7 bases fitting TRBD2. Trimming took 6 bases from V and 0 from J; bases not matched to a gene: 7. Germline CDR1 reads SGHVS; CDR2 reads FQNEAQ. CDR3 length: 16 residues.

The V gene is TRBV10-3, the J gene TRBJ2-1, with 10 bases lining up with TRBD2. After removal of 6 bases from V and 2 bases from J, the junction contained 7 bases not matched to a gene. CDR1 is ENHRY, CDR2 SYGVKD, per germline. This CDR3 region has 16 residues. The CDR3 loop is CAIRTTSGRAYNEQFF. The DNA for the CDR3 is TGTGCCATCAGAACCACAAGCGGGAGGGCCTACAATGAGCAGTTCTTC.

This sequence joins TRBV19 and TRBJ1-1; 7 bases are a match to TRBD1. J was trimmed by 0 bases and V by 4 bases; bases with no gene match: 5. Germline CDR1 reads LNHDA; CDR2 reads SQIVND (reference sequence). This CDR3 is built from 15 residues. CDR3 DNA: TGTGCCAGTAGTAGACGGACAGGACTGAACACTGAAGCTTTCTTT. Protein: CASSRRTGLNTEAFF.

This chain joins TRBV6-5 and TRBJ1-2, with 8 bases matching TRBD1. The CDR3 is 14 residues long. Germline CDR1 MNHEY, CDR2 SVGAGI. Trimming took 5 bases from V and 4 from J; bases not matched to a gene: 6. In DNA form, the CDR3 reads TGTGCCAGCAGTCCGGGACAGGTGGGCTATGGCTACACCTTC. Translated, it gives CASSPGQVGYGYTF.

This chain joins TRBV30 and TRBJ2-2; possibly TRBD1 for D (5 bases). Trimming stripped 1 base from V and 5 bases from J, with 8 bases between. Germline CDR1 reads GTSNPN; CDR2 reads SVGIG (reference sequence). This CDR3 is built from 13 residues. CDR3 DNA sequence: TGTGCCTGGAGTGGAAGGGGAACCGGGGAGCTGTTTTTT. Its translation: CAWSGRGTGELFF.

This chain uses TRBV29-1 with TRBJ1-5; 9 bases are shared with TRBD1. This CDR3 has 13 residues. Trimming took 4 bases from V and 4 from J; bases not matched to a gene: 2. The V gene's germline CDR1 is SQVTM and CDR2 ANQGSEA. DNA for the CDR3: TGCAGCGTTGGAGACAGGGGGAATCAGCCCCAGCATTTT. It yields the protein CSVGDRGNQPQHF. Filled out from reference TRBV29-1 and TRBJ1-5, the complete variable domain reads SAVISQKPSRDICQRGTSLTIQCQVDSQVTMMFWYRQQPGQSLTLIATANQGSEATYESGFVIDKFPISRPNLTFSTLTVSNMSPEDSSIYLCSVGDRGNQPQHFGDGTRLSIL.

For this clone: The same CDR3 can be traced to other DNA sequences in this sample. The CDR3 loop is CSVAGTVNTEAFF. DNA of the CDR3: TGCAGCGTCGCCGGGACAGTAAACACTGAAGCTTTCTTT. V and J are TRBV29-1 and TRBJ1-1, with TRBD1 matching 7 bases. Trimming cost V 6 bases and J 2 bases; bases outside gene matches: 6. CDR3 length: 13 residues. Germline V gene data show CDR1 as SQVTM and CDR2 as ANQGSEA.